This TCR beta chain was found in a study of Ad26.COV2.S vaccination and SARS-CoV-2 variants. Germline CDR1 SEHNR, CDR2 FQNEAQ (reference sequence). This CDR3 has 18 residues. V dropped 5 bases and J dropped 8 bases, with 28 bases sitting between them. Measured with immunoSEQ multiplex PCR; TCRdb has only the in-frame clones, and not every one. Counted here are 300,000 to 500,000 clones, approximately 90% occurring once; the ten biggest clones make up approximately 3.7%. A remark on this clone: Its antigen remains unknown.

Study-wide results and caveats: Total responses of T cells may have been underestimated by the analyses of TCR breadth and depth.

The treatment was: roughly 19 received Ad26.COV2.S at low or high dose, single or two shots; roughly five received placebo; per-sample allocation not given. It was on day 63 after the first vaccine or placebo injection that samples were taken. The chain links TRBV7-9 to TRBJ2-1; D remains unclear. The starting material was peripheral blood, obtained in a trial of Ad26.COV2.S vaccine versus placebo. The sequence was obtained from a person aged 18-60 years who received the Ad26.COV2.S COVID-19 vaccine or a placebo. The CDR3 reads CASSPKWLSEVTAYEQFF. The CDR3 DNA is TGTGCCAGCAGCCCCAAGTGGCTTAGTGAGGTTACAGCCTATGAGCAGTTCTTC.